The source of this T cell receptor beta chain is a study of PD-L1 blockade in urothelial cancer. CDR3 length: 15 residues. The V gene lost 1 base and the J gene lost 2 bases, with 9 bases spanning the gap. Germline lookup yields CDR1 MGHRA and CDR2 YSYEKL. The assay was immunoSEQ multiplex PCR, and TCRdb's table has in-frame clones only and misses some. The sample gives more than 55,000 clones, more than 80% of which show up once; around 6% is in the top ten. The time point denotes: pretreatment peripheral blood. Patients in the study were battling locally advanced or metastatic urothelial carcinoma. The chain combines TRBV4-1 with TRBJ2-1; D may be TRBD2 (5 bases). The receptor was isolated from a man between 65 and 80 years old with urothelial cancer. The sample in question was PBMCs, obtained around atezolizumab (anti-PD-L1) treatment. The CDR3: CASSQGGSAYNEQFF. Here the CDR3 DNA reads TGCGCCAGCAGCCAAGGAGGGAGCGCCTACAATGAGCAGTTCTTC.